This TCR beta chain was recovered during a study of cytomegalovirus exposure and HLA in healthy donors. Study-level findings and limits: Later analysis associated a missense DCLRE1C variant with TCR beta V- and J-gene trimming.

CDR3 length equals 14 residues. Trimming took off 0 bases at V and 3 bases at J, with 10 bases between the two ends. Germline-derived CDR1 and CDR2 are SGHDT and YYEEEE. Amplification used 60 Vbeta primers and 13 Jbeta primers. Clones were read by immunoSEQ multiplex PCR, and TCRdb kept only the in-frame ones, dropping some. The table shows approximately 240,000 clones, with roughly 79% occurring only once. In nominal health when sampled, donors likely had unrecorded immune exposures nonetheless. On this clone: Its antigen remains unknown.

This TCR came from a woman aged 35 to 49 in good health and CMV-seronegative. The chain links TRBV5-6 to TRBJ2-7; a possible D gene is TRBD1 (6 bases). The sequenced material came from PBMCs. The CDR3 is CASSLAETGYEQYF. The CDR3 nucleotides read TGTGCCAGCAGCTTGGCCGAGACAGGCTACGAGCAGTACTTC.